A single sample gave rise to the 20 T cell receptor beta chains below, sequenced in a study of graft-versus-host responses after intestinal transplantation. The antigens of these receptors remain unknown. Profiled with immunoSEQ multiplex PCR; TCRdb holds only in-frame clones, not every one. The repertoire holds more than 90,000 clones, 90% to 95% seen once, with roughly 0.49% in the top ten. The sample was unstimulated CD8+ T cells sorted from spleen or lymph node cells, taken before intestinal transplant. The receptor source for this set is a human donor who received an intestinal transplant.

This rearrangement joins TRBV19 to TRBJ1-1; D ambiguous. CDR1 is LNHDA and CDR2 is SQIVND in the germline V gene (reference sequence). The CDR3 length is 14 residues. Trimming left V 2 bases short and J 0 bases short, with 7 bases between. The CDR3 coding sequence is TGTGCCAGTAGTATAAGACTTTTGAACACTGAAGCTTTCTTT. Its protein product is CASSIRLLNTEAFF.

This clone was seen once. The chain carries TRBV13 and TRBJ2-7; 8 bases agree with TRBD1. Unmatched junction bases numbered 11, after V lost 4 bases and J lost 3 bases. There are 16 residues in the CDR3. The germline V gene has CDR1 PRHDT and CDR2 FYEKMQ (reference sequence). CDR3: CASSSQGQALSYEQYF. The CDR3 DNA follows: TGTGCCAGCAGCTCACAGGGACAGGCCCTAAGCTACGAGCAGTACTTC.

V is TRBV9 and J is TRBJ2-7, with 11 positions matching TRBD2. J lost 4 bases, V lost 0 bases, and 3 bases had no gene match. This CDR3 has 15 residues. CDR1 and CDR2 from the germline V gene are SGDLS and YYNGEE. The CDR3 loop is CASSVDPSGRYEQYF. The CDR3 DNA sequence: TGTGCCAGCAGCGTAGACCCTAGCGGGAGGTACGAGCAGTACTTC.

The CDR3 is CATSAGRSTNEKLFF. In DNA form, the CDR3 reads TGTGCCACCAGCGCGGGGCGCTCAACTAATGAAAAACTGTTTTTT. The chain recombines TRBV15 with TRBJ1-4; tentatively, D is TRBD1 (5 bases). Germline V CDR1 and CDR2: LNHNV, YYDKDF (reference sequence). Trimming cost V 5 bases and J 0 bases, with 10 bases left between them. The length of the CDR3 is 15 residues. Full variable domain (missing parts from reference TRBV15 and TRBJ1-4): DAMVIQNPRYQVTQFGKPVTLSCSQTLNHNVMYWYQQKSSQAPKLLFHYYDKDFNNEADTPDNFQSRRPNTSFCFLDIRSPGLGDTAMYLCATSAGRSTNEKLFFGSGTQLSVL.

The V and J genes are TRBV4-3 and TRBJ1-4, with D tentatively TRBD1 (5 bases). Trimming took off 0 bases at V and 8 bases at J, with 16 bases between the two ends. Germline loops: CDR1 LGHNA, CDR2 YSLEER. This CDR3 is 16 amino acids long. The CDR3 here is CASSQERMGLPEKLFF. CDR3 in DNA: TGCGCCAGCAGCCAAGAACGGATGGGGCTTCCAGAAAAACTGTTTTTT.

The V and J genes are TRBV7-6 and TRBJ2-1; 9 nucleotides line up with TRBD2. This CDR3 comprises 15 residues. CDR1 SGHVS and CDR2 FNYEAQ come from the germline V gene. V lost 1 base to trimming and J lost 5 bases; unmatched junction nucleotides: 3. CDR3 region: CASSLDPSGNNEQFF. DNA of the CDR3: TGTGCCAGCAGCTTAGATCCTAGCGGGAACAATGAGCAGTTCTTC.

This chain joins TRBV4-1 and TRBJ2-4; TRBD1 is a possible D gene (6 bases). Looked up from germline, CDR1 is MGHRA and CDR2 is YSYEKL. The germline V and J ends were trimmed by 6 bases and 5 bases, with 17 bases remaining between them. This CDR3 spans 15 amino acids. This CDR3 is CASSPDDRSQNIQYF. The CDR3 nucleotides are TGCGCCAGCAGTCCCGACGACAGGTCTCAAAACATTCAGTACTTC.

The rearrangement joins TRBV28 to TRBJ2-7; the match to TRBD1 covers 7 bases. V lost 1 base to trimming and J lost 3 bases; unmatched junction nucleotides: 3. This CDR3 spans 14 amino acids. CDR1 MDHEN and CDR2 SYDVKM come from the germline V gene. The CDR3 loop is CASSLSAGGYEQYF. The CDR3 coding sequence is TGTGCCAGCAGTTTATCGGCAGGGGGCTACGAGCAGTACTTC.

The chain carries TRBV4-1 and TRBJ1-6; D is ambiguous. Germline CDR1 MGHRA, CDR2 YSYEKL. The CDR3 length is 16 residues. The V and J ends lost 3 bases and 9 bases respectively, with 18 bases between them. The CDR3 sequence: CASSHDSSGFTSPLHF. Written as DNA, the CDR3 is TGCGCCAGCAGCCATGATTCATCCGGTTTTACTTCACCCCTCCACTTT.

This chain links TRBV27 with TRBJ2-7; 13 nucleotides agree with TRBD2. The CDR3 has 13 residues. V lost 9 bases and J lost 3; bases outside the gene matches: 2. Germline CDR1 is MNHEY and CDR2 is SMNVEV (reference sequence). The CDR3 spells CASGLAGVYEQYF. CDR3 in DNA: TGTGCCAGTGGACTAGCGGGAGTCTACGAGCAGTACTTC.

V usage is TRBV5-5 and J usage is TRBJ2-1; the D is unclear. Germline loops: CDR1 SGHKS, CDR2 YYEKEE (reference sequence). The CDR3 is 11 residues long. Trimming cost V 4 bases and J 4 bases, with 3 bases left between them. CDR3: CASSPYNEQFF. The CDR3 DNA reads as TGTGCCAGCAGCCCTTACAATGAGCAGTTCTTC.

The chain links TRBV28 to TRBJ1-1; 7 nucleotides match TRBD1. Germline CDR1 is MDHEN and CDR2 is SYDVKM. CDR3 length: 14 amino acids. Trimming removed 6 bases from V and 5 bases from J; junction bases left unmatched: 9. CDR3 amino acids: CASSEGAPGTEAFF. As DNA, the CDR3 is TGTGCCAGCAGCGAGGGGGCCCCGGGAACTGAAGCTTTCTTT.

The chain employs TRBV11-2 and TRBJ2-7, with TRBD2 matching over 7 bases. Per germline, CDR1 SGHAT and CDR2 FQNNGV. Trimming removed 1 base from V and 5 bases from J; junction bases left unmatched: 5. The CDR3 sequence is 14 residues long. The CDR3 reads CASSLGGGAHEQYF. CDR3 sequence (DNA): TGTGCCAGCAGCTTAGGCGGGGGAGCGCACGAGCAGTACTTC. Full variable domain (remainder filled in from reference TRBV11-2 and TRBJ2-7): EAGVAQSPRYKIIEKRQSVAFWCNPISGHATLYWYQQILGQGPKLLIQFQNNGVVDDSQLPKDRFSAERLKGVDSTLKIQPAKLEDSAVYLCASSLGGGAHEQYFGPGTRLTVT.

The chain recombines TRBV4-1 with TRBJ2-4; D may be TRBD2 (5 bases). Per the germline V gene, CDR1 is MGHRA and CDR2 is YSYEKL. V was clipped by 0 bases and J by 3 bases, with 12 bases between them. The CDR3 runs 16 residues. DNA for the CDR3: TGCGCCAGCAGCCAAGATGCGGGTATCGGCAAAAACATTCAGTACTTC. Translating it yields CASSQDAGIGKNIQYF.

The chain combines TRBV7-2 with TRBJ1-2, with D uncertain. Germline V gene data show CDR1 as SGHTA and CDR2 as FQGNSA. This CDR3 contains 14 residues. Trimming cost V 0 bases and J 8 bases, with 13 bases left between them. CDR3 sequence (DNA): TGTGCCAGCAGCTTAGCCTCCCGGGAGGGAGGCTACACCTTC. Amino acids: CASSLASREGGYTF.

The gene calls are TRBV6-5 and TRBJ2-3; the D gene is possibly TRBD2 (6 bases). The CDR3 totals 15 residues. The ends were cut back, 2 bases at V and 3 bases at J, with 12 bases in the middle. Germline loops: CDR1 MNHEY, CDR2 SVGAGI. The chain's CDR3 is CASSYRLDDTDTQYF. CDR3 DNA sequence: TGTGCCAGCAGTTACCGACTAGATGATACAGATACGCAGTATTTT.

As regards this clone: The junction and the germline gene differ at one end; a read error may be behind it. The chain couples TRBV7-2 to TRBJ1-6; 7 nucleotides agree with TRBD1. Germline CDR1 SGHTA, CDR2 FQGNSA. This CDR3 region has 15 residues. The CDR3: CASSLATGDSSPLHF. In nucleotides, the CDR3 is TGTGCCAGCAGCTTAGCCACAGGGGACTCGTCACCTCTCCACTTT.

This clone came up once. The chain carries TRBV27 and TRBJ2-7; 7 nucleotides align to TRBD1. Germline loops: CDR1 MNHEY, CDR2 SMNVEV (reference sequence). The length of the CDR3 is 15 residues. V gave up 6 bases and J gave up 3 bases; unmatched junction bases: 11. The DNA of the CDR3 is TGTGCCAGCAGCCCCTCCGGGGACAGTTTCTACGAGCAGTACTTC. Translating gives CASSPSGDSFYEQYF.

The chain is built from TRBV7-9 and TRBJ2-2; tentative D call: TRBD1 (6 bases). The CDR3 contains 15 residues. CDR1 and CDR2 (germline): SEHNR, FQNEAQ (reference sequence). Trimming pared 6 bases from V and 9 bases from J, leaving 20 bases between. CDR3 region: CASSRTEGSVWELFF. The CDR3 DNA follows: TGTGCCAGCAGTCGGACAGAGGGATCAGTCTGGGAGCTGTTTTTT.

The chain recombines TRBV9 with TRBJ2-7; D gene uncertain. The CDR3 is made up of 13 amino acids. Trimming took off 0 bases at V and 2 bases at J, with 6 bases between the two ends. Looked up from germline, CDR1 is SGDLS and CDR2 is YYNGEE. For the CDR3, the DNA is TGTGCCAGCAGCGTAGGCGGTACCTACGAGCAGTACTTC. Translation gives CASSVGGTYEQYF.